This T cell receptor beta chain was documented in a study of post-analysis software for immune sequencing data. Study overall: Relapsing-remitting, secondary progressive and progressive-relapsing multiple sclerosis were all included among the disease courses. Notes on the study in general: Patients showed TRBV5-6, TRBV5-1 and TRBV20-1 among roughly five TRBV segments more frequent than in controls. Among multiple sclerosis patients, normalized Chao1 diversity was significantly below that of controls. By F measure, samples from a shared preparation batch strongly co-clustered.

The TCR beta cDNA libraries contained unique molecular identifiers. Approximately 0.5 million cDNA molecules were recovered from an input of roughly 0.85 to 10 million T cells. TCRdb reanalysed the PCR reads using MiXCR and keeps one entry per CDR3 protein. The sample lists 400,000 to 500,000 distinct CDR3 sequences, about 40% occurring once. As to this clonotype: Its antigen remains unknown.

This CDR3 contains 15 residues. V was clipped by 2 bases and J by 2 bases, with 11 bases between them. Per the germline V gene, CDR1 is SGHDN and CDR2 is FVKESK. The source of this sequence is a girl aged 2-10 years with multiple sclerosis. This chain uses TRBV14 with TRBJ2-3; D unresolved. The source material was blood. The CDR3 DNA follows: TGTGCCAGCAGCCAAAACGTTTTGAACACAGATACGCAGTATTTT. Translation gives CASSQNVLNTDTQYF.